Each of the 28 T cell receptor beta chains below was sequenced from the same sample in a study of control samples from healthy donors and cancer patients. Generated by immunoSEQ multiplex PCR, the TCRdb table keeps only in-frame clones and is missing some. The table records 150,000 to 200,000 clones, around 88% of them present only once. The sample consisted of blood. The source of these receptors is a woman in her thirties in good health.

The CDR3 sequence is CASSQEPQGGSEQETQYF. The DNA of the CDR3 is TGCGCCAGCAGCCAAGAACCCCAAGGGGGCTCTGAGCAAGAGACCCAGTACTTC. V is TRBV4-1 and J is TRBJ2-5, with 7 nucleotides matching TRBD1. The CDR3 runs 18 residues. Trimming cost V 0 bases and J 2 bases; bases outside gene matches: 12. Germline V CDR1 and CDR2: MGHRA, YSYEKL.

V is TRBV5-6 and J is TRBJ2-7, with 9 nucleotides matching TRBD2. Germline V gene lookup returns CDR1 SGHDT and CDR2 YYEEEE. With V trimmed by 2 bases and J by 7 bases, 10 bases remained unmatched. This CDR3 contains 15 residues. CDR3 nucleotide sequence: TGTGCCAGCAGCTTCCCCAGCGGGGGGCCGGGTGAGCAGTACGTC. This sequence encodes CASSFPSGGPGEQYV.

The CDR3 here is CASSLSGNSPLHF. Written as DNA, the CDR3 is TGTGCCAGCAGCTTAAGTGGGAATTCACCCCTCCACTTT. This chain links TRBV7-8 with TRBJ1-6, with D unresolved. The CDR3 length is 13 residues. Germline V CDR1 and CDR2: SGHVS, FQNEAQ. V was pared by 2 bases and J by 7 bases, with 6 bases between.

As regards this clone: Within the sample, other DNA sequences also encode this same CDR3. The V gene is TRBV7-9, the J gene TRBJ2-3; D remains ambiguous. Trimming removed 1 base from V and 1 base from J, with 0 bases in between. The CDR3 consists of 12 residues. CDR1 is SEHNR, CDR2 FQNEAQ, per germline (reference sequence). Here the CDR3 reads CASSLGTDTQYF. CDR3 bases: TGTGCCAGCAGCTTAGGCACAGATACGCAGTATTTT.

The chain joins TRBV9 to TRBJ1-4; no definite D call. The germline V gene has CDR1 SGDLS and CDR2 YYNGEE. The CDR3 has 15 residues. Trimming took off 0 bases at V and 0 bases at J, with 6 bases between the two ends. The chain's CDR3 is CASSVGGATNEKLFF. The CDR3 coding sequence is TGTGCCAGCAGCGTAGGCGGTGCAACTAATGAAAAACTGTTTTTT.

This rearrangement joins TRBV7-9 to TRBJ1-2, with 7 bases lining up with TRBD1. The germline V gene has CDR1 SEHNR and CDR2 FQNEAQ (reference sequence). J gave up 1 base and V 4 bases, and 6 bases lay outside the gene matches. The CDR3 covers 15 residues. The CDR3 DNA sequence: TGTGCCAGCAGCTCGTACAGGGGTAATAACTATGGCTACACCTTC. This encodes CASSSYRGNNYGYTF.

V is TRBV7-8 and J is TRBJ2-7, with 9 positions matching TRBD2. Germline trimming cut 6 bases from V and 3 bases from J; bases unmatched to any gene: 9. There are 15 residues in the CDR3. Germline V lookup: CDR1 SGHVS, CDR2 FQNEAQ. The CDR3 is CASRDSSGGIYEQYF. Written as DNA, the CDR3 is TGTGCCAGCAGGGACTCGAGCGGGGGGATCTACGAGCAGTACTTC.

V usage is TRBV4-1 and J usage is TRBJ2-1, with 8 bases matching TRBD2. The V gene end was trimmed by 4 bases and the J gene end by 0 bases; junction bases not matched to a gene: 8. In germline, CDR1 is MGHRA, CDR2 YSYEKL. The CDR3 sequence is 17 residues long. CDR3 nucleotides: TGCGCCAGCAGCCTCGGGGGGGCAAGATCCTCCTACAATGAGCAGTTCTTC. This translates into CASSLGGARSSYNEQFF.

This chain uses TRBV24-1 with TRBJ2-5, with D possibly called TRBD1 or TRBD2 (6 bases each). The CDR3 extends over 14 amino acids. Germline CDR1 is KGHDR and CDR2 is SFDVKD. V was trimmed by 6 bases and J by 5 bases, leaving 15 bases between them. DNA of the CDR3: TGTGCCACCAGTACAGGGAGGTTCGACGAGACCCAGTACTTC. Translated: CATSTGRFDETQYF.

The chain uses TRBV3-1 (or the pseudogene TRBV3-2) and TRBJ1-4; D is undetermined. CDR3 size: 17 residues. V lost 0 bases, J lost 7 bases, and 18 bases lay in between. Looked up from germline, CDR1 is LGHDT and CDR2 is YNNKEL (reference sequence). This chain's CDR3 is CASSQDYPGVTGEKLFF. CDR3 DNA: TGTGCCAGCAGCCAAGATTACCCCGGGGTAACGGGTGAAAAACTGTTTTTT.

This CDR3 reads CAISGGGTTEAFF. Written as DNA, the CDR3 is TGTGCCATCTCGGGTGGGGGTACCACTGAAGCTTTCTTT. V is TRBV19 and J is TRBJ1-1; a possible D gene is TRBD1 (5 bases). The CDR3 is 13 amino acids. The V end was cut by 10 bases, the J end by 4 bases, with 16 bases between. The germline V gene encodes CDR1 LNHDA and CDR2 SQIVND (reference sequence).

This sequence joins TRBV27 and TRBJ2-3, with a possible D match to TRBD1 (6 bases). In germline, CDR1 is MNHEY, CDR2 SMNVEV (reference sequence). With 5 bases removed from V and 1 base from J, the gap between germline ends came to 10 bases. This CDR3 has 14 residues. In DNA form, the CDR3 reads TGTGCCAGCAGTCCCAGGGGCCGCACAGATACGCAGTATTTT. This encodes CASSPRGRTDTQYF.

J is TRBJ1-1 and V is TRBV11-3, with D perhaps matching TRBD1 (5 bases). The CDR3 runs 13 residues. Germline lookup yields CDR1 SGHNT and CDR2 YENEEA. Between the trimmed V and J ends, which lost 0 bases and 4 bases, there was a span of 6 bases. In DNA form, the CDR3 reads TGTGCCAGCAGCTTAGAGGGGGGCACTGAAGCTTTCTTT. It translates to CASSLEGGTEAFF.

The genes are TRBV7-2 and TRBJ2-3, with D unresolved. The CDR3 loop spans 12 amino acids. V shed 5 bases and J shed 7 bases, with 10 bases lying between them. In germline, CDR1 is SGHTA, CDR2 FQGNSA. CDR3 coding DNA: TGTGCCAGCAGCGTAAAACAGAATACGCAGTATTTT. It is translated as CASSVKQNTQYF.

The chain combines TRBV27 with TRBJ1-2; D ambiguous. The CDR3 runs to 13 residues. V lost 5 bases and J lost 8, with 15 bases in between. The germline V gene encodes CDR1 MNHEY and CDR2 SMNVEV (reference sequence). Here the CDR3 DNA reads TGTGCCAGCAGTCCCCGTCAAGCGGGGGGCTACACCTTC. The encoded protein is CASSPRQAGGYTF.

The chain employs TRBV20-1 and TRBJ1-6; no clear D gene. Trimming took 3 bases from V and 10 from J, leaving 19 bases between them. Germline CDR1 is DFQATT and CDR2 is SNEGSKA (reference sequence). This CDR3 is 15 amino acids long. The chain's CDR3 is CSASMVQSGDSPLHF. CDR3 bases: TGCAGTGCTAGTATGGTCCAGTCTGGAGACTCACCCCTCCACTTT.

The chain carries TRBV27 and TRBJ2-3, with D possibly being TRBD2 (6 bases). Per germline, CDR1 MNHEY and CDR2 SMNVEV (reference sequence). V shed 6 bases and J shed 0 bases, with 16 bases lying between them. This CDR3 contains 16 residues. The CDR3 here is CASRRGGGESTDTQYF. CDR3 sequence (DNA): TGTGCCAGCAGACGGGGTGGCGGGGAAAGCACAGATACGCAGTATTTT.

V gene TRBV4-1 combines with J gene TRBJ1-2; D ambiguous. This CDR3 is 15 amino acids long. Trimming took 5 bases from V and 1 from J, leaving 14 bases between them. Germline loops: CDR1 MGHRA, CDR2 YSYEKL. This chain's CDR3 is CASSDPTHGNYGYTF. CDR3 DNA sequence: TGCGCCAGCAGCGATCCAACCCACGGTAACTATGGCTACACCTTC.

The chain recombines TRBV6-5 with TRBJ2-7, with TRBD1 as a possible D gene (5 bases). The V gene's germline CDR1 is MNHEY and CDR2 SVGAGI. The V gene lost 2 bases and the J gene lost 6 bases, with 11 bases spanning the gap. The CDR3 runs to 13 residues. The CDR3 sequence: CASSYTSTAEQYV. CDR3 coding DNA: TGTGCCAGCAGTTACACCTCGACAGCCGAGCAGTACGTC.

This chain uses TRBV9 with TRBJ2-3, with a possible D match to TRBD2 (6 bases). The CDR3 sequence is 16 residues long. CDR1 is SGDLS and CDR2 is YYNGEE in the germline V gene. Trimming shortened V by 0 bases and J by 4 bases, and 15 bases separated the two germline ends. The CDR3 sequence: CASSVVGSGVADTQYF. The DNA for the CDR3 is TGTGCCAGCAGCGTAGTAGGGTCGGGGGTCGCAGATACGCAGTATTTT.

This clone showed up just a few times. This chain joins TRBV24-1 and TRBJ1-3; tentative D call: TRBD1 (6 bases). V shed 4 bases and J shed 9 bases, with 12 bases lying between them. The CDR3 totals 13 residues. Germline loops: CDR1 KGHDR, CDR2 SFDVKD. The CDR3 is CATSDPRGRTIYF. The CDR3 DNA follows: TGTGCCACCAGTGACCCCAGGGGACGCACCATATATTTT.

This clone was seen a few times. Here the CDR3 DNA reads TGTGCCAGCAGTTACTCGATGGGGGGGAGAGGTTCACCCCTCCACTTT. The encoded protein is CASSYSMGGRGSPLHF. This sequence joins TRBV6-2 or TRBV6-3 and TRBJ1-6; D is possibly TRBD1 (5 bases). V lost 0 bases and J 9 bases, leaving 15 bases between the germline ends. The CDR3 covers 16 residues. Looked up from germline, CDR1 is MNHEY and CDR2 is SVGEGT.

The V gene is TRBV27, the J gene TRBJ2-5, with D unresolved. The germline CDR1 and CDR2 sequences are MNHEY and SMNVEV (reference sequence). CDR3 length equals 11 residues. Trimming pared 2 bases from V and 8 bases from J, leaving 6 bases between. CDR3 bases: TGTGCCAGCAGTTTAGGCAGCACCCAGTACTTC. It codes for CASSLGSTQYF.

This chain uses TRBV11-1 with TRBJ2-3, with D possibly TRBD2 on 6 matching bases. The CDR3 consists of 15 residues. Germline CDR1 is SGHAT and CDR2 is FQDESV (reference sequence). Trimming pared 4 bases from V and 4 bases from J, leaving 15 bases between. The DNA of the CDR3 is TGTGCCAGCAGCTGGGACTTCCTTGCGGCAGATACGCAGTATTTT. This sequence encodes CASSWDFLAADTQYF.

The CDR3 loop is CASSVSAGKNTQYF. In nucleotides, the CDR3 is TGTGCCAGCAGCGTAAGTGCGGGGAAGAATACGCAGTATTTT. The chain joins TRBV6-5 to TRBJ2-3; D perhaps matches TRBD2 (6 bases). Germline CDR1 reads MNHEY; CDR2 reads SVGAGI. The CDR3 sequence is 14 residues long. V was trimmed by 6 bases and J by 7 bases, leaving 17 bases between them.

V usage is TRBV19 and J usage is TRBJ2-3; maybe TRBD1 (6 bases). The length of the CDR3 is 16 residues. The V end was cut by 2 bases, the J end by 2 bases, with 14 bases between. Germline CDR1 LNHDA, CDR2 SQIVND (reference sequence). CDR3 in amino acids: CASSIQGTGATDTQYF. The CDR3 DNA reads TGTGCCAGTAGTATACAGGGGACCGGGGCCACAGATACGCAGTATTTT.

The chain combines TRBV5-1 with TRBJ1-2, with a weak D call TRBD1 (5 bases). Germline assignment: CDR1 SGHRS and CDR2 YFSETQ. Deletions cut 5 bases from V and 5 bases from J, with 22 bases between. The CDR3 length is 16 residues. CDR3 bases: TGCGCCAGCAGGATATCACAGGACGGTAGCCGGTATGGCTACACCTTC. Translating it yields CASRISQDGSRYGYTF.

The DNA of the CDR3 is TGCAGCGTTGAAGATTGGGTTGGGAGGGGCTACACCTTC. Protein: CSVEDWVGRGYTF. The V call is TRBV29-1, the J call TRBJ1-2; D gene ambiguous. CDR3 length: 13 amino acids. Germline assignment: CDR1 SQVTM and CDR2 ANQGSEA. Between the trimmed V and J ends, which lost 0 bases and 8 bases, there was a span of 13 bases. Full variable domain (outside the CDR3, taken from reference TRBV29-1 and TRBJ1-2): SAVISQKPSRDICQRGTSLTIQCQVDSQVTMMFWYRQQPGQSLTLIATANQGSEATYESGFVIDKFPISRPNLTFSTLTVSNMSPEDSSIYLCSVEDWVGRGYTFGSGTRLTVV.